Included here is one T cell receptor (beta chain) sequence, with context. The sample is drawn from a study of OX40 agonist ivuxolimab in advanced cancers. Assay: immunoSEQ multiplex PCR; the TCRdb copy retains only in-frame clones and omits some. Among about 49,000 clones listed, less than 85% were seen once. V was clipped by 5 bases and J by 4 bases, with 19 bases between them. The CDR3 is 16 amino acids. Looked up from germline, CDR1 is LGHNA and CDR2 is YSLEER. Here the sequenced sample was CD4+ or CD8+ T cells sorted from blood, taken in a trial of the OX40 agonist ivuxolimab. The chain couples TRBV4-3 to TRBJ2-3; possible D gene TRBD2, 7 bases. The source is an adult with an advanced solid tumor such as melanoma, head and neck, liver or kidney cancer. The CDR3 DNA follows: TGCGCCAGCAGCTTGGGGGGGCCCCCCCGCCCAGATACGCAGTATTTT. This gives the protein CASSLGGPPRPDTQYF.